Listed here are 23 T cell receptor beta chains from one sample, sequenced in a study of blood T cell repertoires in COVID-19. Libraries were prepared by immunoSEQ multiplex PCR; TCRdb keeps only in-frame clonotypes and omits some of them. This table has over 85,000 clones, roughly 76% appearing once. The sample comprised peripheral blood. Receptor source: a woman between 55 and 75 years old with acute or convalescent COVID-19.

The CDR3 DNA reads TGTGCCAGCAGCCAGACCGGGACAGGTCCCTACGAGCAGTACTTC. This translates into CASSQTGTGPYEQYF. This chain uses TRBV4-2 with TRBJ2-7; TRBD1 agrees at 8 bases. Germline CDR1 and CDR2: LGHNA and YNFKEQ. The V gene end was trimmed by 3 bases and the J gene end by 2 bases; junction bases not matched to a gene: 6. This CDR3 spans 15 amino acids.

The V call is TRBV2, the J call TRBJ2-5; TRBD1 matches 9 bases. CDR1 and CDR2 from the germline V gene are SNHLY and FYNNEI. The J segment lost 4 bases and the V segment lost 6 bases, leaving 6 bases of the junction unmatched. The CDR3 runs 14 residues. The CDR3 here is CASSGTGWAETQYF. The CDR3, as DNA: TGTGCCAGCAGCGGGACAGGGTGGGCAGAGACCCAGTACTTC.

This chain links TRBV5-1 with TRBJ2-5; 7 nucleotides line up with TRBD2. The CDR3 runs 15 residues. Germline values: CDR1 SGHRS, CDR2 YFSETQ. J gave up 3 bases and V 0 bases, and 5 bases lay outside the gene matches. DNA of the CDR3: TGCGCCAGCAGCTTGGTTTCTAGCGGAGAAGAGACCCAGTACTTC. Protein: CASSLVSSGEETQYF.

The rearrangement uses TRBV5-4 and TRBJ1-6, with a possible D match to TRBD1 (5 bases). The CDR3 contains 13 residues. Germline CDR1 SGHNT, CDR2 YYREEE (reference sequence). The V and J ends lost 0 bases and 11 bases respectively, with 9 bases between them. CDR3 DNA: TGTGCCAGCAGCTTGGAACAGGTAACACCCCTCCACTTT. Translating it yields CASSLEQVTPLHF.

This clone turned up a few times. The chain combines TRBV7-2 with TRBJ2-3; 7 positions match TRBD2. The junction had 3 bases not matched to a gene; V was cut back by 3 bases and J by 0 bases. The CDR3 has 15 amino acids. Germline CDR1 SGHTA, CDR2 FQGNSA. The CDR3 DNA reads as TGTGCCAGCAGCTTTTACGGGGGGAGCACAGATACGCAGTATTTT. This codes for CASSFYGGSTDTQYF.

This chain joins TRBV7-9 and TRBJ2-1, with 9 bases fitting TRBD2. Germline CDR1 is SEHNR and CDR2 is FQNEAQ (reference sequence). The CDR3 spans 15 residues. Germline trimming cut 1 base from V and 8 bases from J; bases unmatched to any gene: 6. CDR3 nucleotide sequence: TGTGCCAGCAGCTTAGGCCCAGCGGGGGGACATGAGCAGTTCTTC. As protein: CASSLGPAGGHEQFF.

The chain employs TRBV28 and TRBJ2-1; TRBD2 matches at 11 bases. CDR1 MDHEN and CDR2 SYDVKM come from the germline V gene. This CDR3 region has 16 residues. V trimming: 5 bases; J trimming: 6 bases; junction bases outside the gene matches: 9. Here the CDR3 reads CASSPLAGVLGNEQFF. The CDR3 DNA reads TGTGCCAGCAGTCCACTAGCGGGGGTGCTTGGCAATGAGCAGTTCTTC.

The chain carries TRBV7-9 and TRBJ2-7; perhaps TRBD1 as D (6 bases). Per the germline V gene, CDR1 is SEHNR and CDR2 is FQNEAQ (reference sequence). V was pared by 5 bases and J by 2 bases, with 16 bases between. This CDR3 comprises 15 residues. The CDR3 DNA reads TGTGCCAGCAGCCGCGGACAGTCCCCTCCCTACGAGCAGTACTTC. As protein: CASSRGQSPPYEQYF.

The CDR3 reads CASNRPKGHSNEKLFF. CDR3 in DNA: TGTGCCAGTAACCGACCGAAGGGGCATAGTAATGAAAAACTGTTTTTT. The V and J genes are TRBV19 and TRBJ1-4; D may be TRBD1 (5 bases). Looked up from germline, CDR1 is LNHDA and CDR2 is SQIVND (reference sequence). Trimming removed 7 bases at V and 4 bases at J, with 19 bases between. This CDR3 is 16 amino acids long. The entire variable domain, with the rest obtained from reference TRBV19 and TRBJ1-4, is as follows: DGGITQSPKYLFRKEGQNVTLSCEQNLNHDAMYWYRQDPGQGLRLIYYSQIVNDFQKGDIAEGYSVSREKKESFPLTVTSAQKNPTAFYLCASNRPKGHSNEKLFFGSGTQLSVL.

The chain uses TRBV7-3 and TRBJ2-5, with TRBD2 matching 9 bases. V gave up 5 bases and J gave up 1 base; unmatched junction bases: 5. The CDR3 contains 15 residues. Germline assignment: CDR1 SGHTA and CDR2 FQGTGA. The CDR3 nucleotides read TGTGCCAGCAGCGCCGCGGGGGGGTTCCAAGAGACCCAGTACTTC. Encoded protein: CASSAAGGFQETQYF.

The CDR3 reads CASSAAAGESYNEQFF. The CDR3 nucleotides are TGTGCCAGCAGCGCCGCGGCGGGCGAGTCCTACAATGAGCAGTTCTTC. The rearrangement joins TRBV2 to TRBJ2-1, with D perhaps matching TRBD2 (5 bases). This CDR3 is 16 amino acids long. Germline loops: CDR1 SNHLY, CDR2 FYNNEI. Trimming stripped 6 bases from V and 1 base from J, with 16 bases between.

In nucleotides, the CDR3 is TGTGCCAGCAGCTTAGATAATCCGGGTTCGGGAAATAGCTACACCTTC. Protein: CASSLDNPGSGNSYTF. This chain uses TRBV7-3 with TRBJ1-2; D is undetermined. The CDR3 has 16 amino acids. Trimming shortened V by 2 bases and J by 9 bases, and 22 bases separated the two germline ends. Germline lookup yields CDR1 SGHTA and CDR2 FQGTGA.

The rearrangement links TRBV27 to TRBJ1-2; D may be TRBD1 (5 bases). Germline loops: CDR1 MNHEY, CDR2 SMNVEV (reference sequence). V was trimmed by 7 bases and J by 4 bases, leaving 16 bases between them. CDR3 size: 14 residues. The CDR3, as DNA: TGTGCCAGCAATTGGAGGGGAGATACCTATGGCTACACCTTC. Its translation: CASNWRGDTYGYTF.

The gene calls are TRBV30 and TRBJ2-1, with 8 bases matching TRBD1. This CDR3 is 15 amino acids long. J was trimmed by 2 bases and V by 2 bases; bases with no gene match: 5. Germline V CDR1 and CDR2: GTSNPN, SVGIG (reference sequence). The CDR3 sequence is CAWSKSGGAYNEQFF. The CDR3 coding sequence is TGTGCCTGGAGTAAATCAGGGGGCGCCTACAATGAGCAGTTCTTC.

This chain connects TRBV3-1 (or the pseudogene TRBV3-2) to TRBJ2-7, with a possible D match to TRBD2 (5 bases). In germline, CDR1 is LGHDT, CDR2 YNNKEL (reference sequence). V was trimmed by 2 bases and J by 4 bases, leaving 6 bases between them. This CDR3 is 12 amino acids long. DNA of the CDR3: TGTGCCAGCAGCCAAAGAGGGTACGAGCAGTACTTC. Its protein is CASSQRGYEQYF.

The genes are TRBV10-3 and TRBJ2-2; 9 bases are a match to TRBD2. The germline CDR1 and CDR2 sequences are ENHRY and SYGVKD. V lost 0 bases to trimming and J lost 6 bases; unmatched junction nucleotides: 11. This CDR3 is built from 18 residues. CDR3 in amino acids: CAISESGGGAGIPGELFF. The CDR3 DNA reads as TGTGCCATCAGTGAGTCTGGCGGGGGGGCCGGAATTCCCGGGGAGCTGTTTTTT.

In this sample, this clone turned up a few times. DNA for the CDR3: TGTGCCAGCAGCTTGGCTGGACAGAGCTCCTACAATGAGCAGTTCTTC. Its protein product is CASSLAGQSSYNEQFF. The chain combines TRBV5-6 with TRBJ2-1; weak D call: TRBD1 (6 bases). CDR3 length equals 16 residues. The germline V gene has CDR1 SGHDT and CDR2 YYEEEE. V was trimmed by 0 bases and J by 0 bases, leaving 10 bases between them.

This clone was recorded a few times. The genes are TRBV24-1 and TRBJ2-7; D possibly corresponds to TRBD2 (5 bases). Germline assignment: CDR1 KGHDR and CDR2 SFDVKD. This CDR3 has 16 residues. Trimming cost V 3 bases and J 0 bases, with 14 bases left between them. The DNA for the CDR3 is TGTGCCACCAGTGATGAGGGCGCCTCCGGCTCCTACGAGCAGTACTTC. This gives the protein CATSDEGASGSYEQYF.

This sequence joins TRBV11-3 and TRBJ2-1, with D perhaps TRBD2 (5 bases). This CDR3 is built from 16 residues. V gave up 5 bases and J gave up 0 bases, with 14 bases separating them. Germline V CDR1 and CDR2: SGHNT, YENEEA. The CDR3 region is CASSAVDYDSYNEQFF. DNA of the CDR3: TGTGCCAGCAGCGCCGTCGACTATGACTCCTACAATGAGCAGTTCTTC.

This clone was recorded many times. The chain links TRBV7-9 to TRBJ1-4, with D perhaps matching TRBD1 (6 bases). V gave up 5 bases and J gave up 5 bases, with 21 bases separating them. Germline CDR1 is SEHNR and CDR2 is FQNEAQ (reference sequence). This CDR3 is 17 amino acids long. CDR3 nucleotides: TGTGCCAGCAGCCCCCCCAGACGTTACAGGGACAATGAAAAACTGTTTTTT. Protein sequence: CASSPPRRYRDNEKLFF.

This chain joins TRBV14 and TRBJ1-2; D might be TRBD1 (5 bases). Germline V gives CDR1 SGHDN, CDR2 FVKESK. This CDR3 region has 15 residues. V shed 3 bases and J shed 4 bases, with 15 bases lying between them. The CDR3 loop is CASSHWRGGPYGYTF. Here the CDR3 DNA reads TGTGCCAGCAGCCACTGGAGGGGCGGACCCTATGGCTACACCTTC.

The CDR3 spells CASSSQGSMNTEAFF. CDR3 coding DNA: TGTGCCAGCAGCTCCCAGGGGAGCATGAACACTGAAGCTTTCTTT. The J gene is TRBJ1-1, the V gene TRBV7-8; maybe TRBD1 (6 bases). Germline V gene lookup returns CDR1 SGHVS and CDR2 FQNEAQ. This CDR3 has 15 residues. The V and J ends lost 4 bases and 0 bases respectively, with 12 bases between them. Variable domain in full (rest from reference TRBV7-8 and TRBJ1-1): GAGVSQSPRYKVAKRGQDVALRCDPISGHVSLFWYQQALGQGPEFLTYFQNEAQLDKSGLPSDRFFAERPEGSVSTLKIQRTQQEDSAVYLCASSSQGSMNTEAFFGQGTRLTVV.

The sample holds one count of this clone. The chain is built from TRBV11-1 and TRBJ1-1; tentatively, D is TRBD1 (5 bases). V dropped 1 base and J dropped 0 bases, with 12 bases sitting between them. The CDR3 contains 16 residues. From germline, CDR1 is SGHAT and CDR2 FQDESV (reference sequence). The CDR3 sequence is CASSLVGAPMNTEAFF. CDR3 sequence (DNA): TGTGCCAGCAGCTTAGTAGGGGCACCTATGAACACTGAAGCTTTCTTT.